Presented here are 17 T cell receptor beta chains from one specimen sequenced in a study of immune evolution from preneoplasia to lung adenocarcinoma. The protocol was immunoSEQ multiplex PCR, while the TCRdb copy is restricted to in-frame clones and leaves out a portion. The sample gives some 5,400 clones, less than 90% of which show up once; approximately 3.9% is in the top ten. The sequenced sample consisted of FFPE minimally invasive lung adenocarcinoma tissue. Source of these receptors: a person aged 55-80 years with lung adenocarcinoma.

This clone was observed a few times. CDR3 DNA sequence: TGCGCCAGCAGCCCCCGGGACAGTGACACCGGGGAGCTGTTTTTT. Protein product: CASSPRDSDTGELFF. This chain joins TRBV5-1 and TRBJ2-2; 7 nucleotides line up with TRBD1. The CDR3 has 15 amino acids. Per germline, CDR1 SGHRS and CDR2 YFSETQ. V was clipped by 4 bases and J by 3 bases; unmatched bases: 6. Full variable domain (remainder filled in from reference TRBV5-1 and TRBJ2-2): KAGVTQTPRYLIKTRGQQVTLSCSPISGHRSVSWYQQTPGQGLQFLFEYFSETQRNKGNFPGRFSGRQFSNSRSEMNVSTLELGDSALYLCASSPRDSDTGELFFGEGSRLTVL.

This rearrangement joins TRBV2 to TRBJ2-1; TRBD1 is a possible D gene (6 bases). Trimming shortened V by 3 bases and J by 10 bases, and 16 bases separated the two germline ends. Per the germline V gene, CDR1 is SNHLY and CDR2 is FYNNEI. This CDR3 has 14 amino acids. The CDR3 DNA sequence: TGTGCCAGCAGTGAGACAGTACAGGGTAGAGAGCAGTTCTTC. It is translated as CASSETVQGREQFF.

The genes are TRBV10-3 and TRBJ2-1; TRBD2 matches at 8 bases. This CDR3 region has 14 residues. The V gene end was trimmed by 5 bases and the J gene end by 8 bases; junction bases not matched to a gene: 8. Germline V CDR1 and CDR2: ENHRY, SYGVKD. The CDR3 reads CAISPGLDGHEQFF. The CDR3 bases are TGTGCCATCAGTCCGGGACTAGACGGTCATGAGCAGTTCTTC.

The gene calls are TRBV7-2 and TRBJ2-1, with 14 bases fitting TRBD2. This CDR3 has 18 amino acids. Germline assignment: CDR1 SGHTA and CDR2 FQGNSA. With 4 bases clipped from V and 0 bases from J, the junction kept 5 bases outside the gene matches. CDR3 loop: CASSSGLAGDRSYNEQFF. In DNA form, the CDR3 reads TGTGCCAGCAGCTCGGGACTAGCGGGGGATCGCTCCTACAATGAGCAGTTCTTC.

The CDR3 DNA reads as TGTGCCAGCAGTCCCTGGGATAGCGGACTCTACGAGCAGTACTTC. Its protein product is CASSPWDSGLYEQYF. The V and J genes are TRBV28 and TRBJ2-7, with D tentatively TRBD2 (6 bases). This CDR3 comprises 15 residues. Germline V gives CDR1 MDHEN, CDR2 SYDVKM. Trimming cost V 5 bases and J 3 bases, with 17 bases left between them.

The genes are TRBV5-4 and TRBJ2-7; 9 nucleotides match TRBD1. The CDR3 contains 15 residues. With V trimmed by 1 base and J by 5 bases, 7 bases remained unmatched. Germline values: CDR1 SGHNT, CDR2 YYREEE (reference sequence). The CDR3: CASSLRDRVINEQYF. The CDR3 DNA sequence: TGTGCCAGCAGCTTGAGGGACAGGGTCATCAACGAGCAGTACTTC.

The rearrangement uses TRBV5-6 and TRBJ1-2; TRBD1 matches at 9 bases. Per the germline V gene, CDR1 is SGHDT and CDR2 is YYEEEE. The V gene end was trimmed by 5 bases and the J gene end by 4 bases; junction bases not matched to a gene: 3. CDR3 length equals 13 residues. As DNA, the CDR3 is TGTGCCAGCAGGTGGGGACAGGGCTATGGCTACACCTTC. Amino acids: CASRWGQGYGYTF. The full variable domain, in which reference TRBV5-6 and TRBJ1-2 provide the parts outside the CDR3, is DAGVTQSPTHLIKTRGQQVTLRCSPKSGHDTVSWYQQALGQGPQFIFQYYEEEERQRGNFPDRFSGHQFPNYSSELNVNALLLGDSALYLCASRWGQGYGYTFGSGTRLTVV.

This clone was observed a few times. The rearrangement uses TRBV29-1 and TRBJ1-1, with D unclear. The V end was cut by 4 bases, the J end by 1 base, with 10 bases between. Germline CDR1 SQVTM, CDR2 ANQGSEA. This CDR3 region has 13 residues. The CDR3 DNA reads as TGCAGCGTTGGGGTGACGGGGAACACTGAAGCTTTCTTT. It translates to CSVGVTGNTEAFF.

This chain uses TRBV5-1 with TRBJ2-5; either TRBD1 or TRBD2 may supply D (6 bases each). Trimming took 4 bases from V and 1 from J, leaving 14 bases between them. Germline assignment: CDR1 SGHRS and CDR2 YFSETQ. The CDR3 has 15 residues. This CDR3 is CASSPGRGAQETQYF. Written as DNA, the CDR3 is TGCGCCAGCAGCCCCGGTAGGGGGGCCCAAGAGACCCAGTACTTC.

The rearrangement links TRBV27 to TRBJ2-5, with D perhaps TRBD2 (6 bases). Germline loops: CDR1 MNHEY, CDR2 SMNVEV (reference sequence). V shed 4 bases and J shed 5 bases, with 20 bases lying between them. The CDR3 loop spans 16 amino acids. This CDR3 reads CASSSFPSDFGETQYF. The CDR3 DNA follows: TGTGCCAGCAGTTCCTTTCCTAGCGATTTCGGGGAGACCCAGTACTTC.

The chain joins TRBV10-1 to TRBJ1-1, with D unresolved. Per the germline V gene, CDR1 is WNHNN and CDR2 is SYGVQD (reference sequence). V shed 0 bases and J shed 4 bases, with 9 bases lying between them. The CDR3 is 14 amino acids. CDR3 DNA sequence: TGCGCCAGCAGTGAGTCGCGAGGGTTCACTGAAGCTTTCTTT. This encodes CASSESRGFTEAFF.

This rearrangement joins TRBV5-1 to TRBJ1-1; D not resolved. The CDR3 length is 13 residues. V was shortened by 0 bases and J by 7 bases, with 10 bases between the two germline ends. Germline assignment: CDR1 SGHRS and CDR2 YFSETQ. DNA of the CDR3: TGCGCCAGCAGCTTGGATTTTGGGCTTGAAGCTTTCTTT. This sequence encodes CASSLDFGLEAFF.

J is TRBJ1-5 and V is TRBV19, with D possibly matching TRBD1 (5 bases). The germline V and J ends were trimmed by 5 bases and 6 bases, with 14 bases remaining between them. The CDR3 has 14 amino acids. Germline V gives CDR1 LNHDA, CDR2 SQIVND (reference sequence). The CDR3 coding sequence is TGTGCCAGTAGTTCTGGGGGGACGGGTCAGCCCCAGCATTTT. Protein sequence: CASSSGGTGQPQHF.

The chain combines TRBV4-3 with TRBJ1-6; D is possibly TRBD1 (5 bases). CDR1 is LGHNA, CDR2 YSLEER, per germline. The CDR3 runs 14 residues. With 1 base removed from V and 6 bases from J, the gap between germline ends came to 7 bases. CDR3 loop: CASSQGDSNSPLHF. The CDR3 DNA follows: TGCGCCAGCAGCCAAGGCGACAGTAATTCACCCCTCCACTTT.

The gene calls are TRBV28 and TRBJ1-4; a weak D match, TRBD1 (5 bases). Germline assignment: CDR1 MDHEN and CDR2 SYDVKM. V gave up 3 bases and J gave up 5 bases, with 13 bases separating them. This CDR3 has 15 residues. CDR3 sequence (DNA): TGTGCCAGCAGTTTTTCGTTCGGGACGAATGAAAAACTGTTTTTT. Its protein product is CASSFSFGTNEKLFF.

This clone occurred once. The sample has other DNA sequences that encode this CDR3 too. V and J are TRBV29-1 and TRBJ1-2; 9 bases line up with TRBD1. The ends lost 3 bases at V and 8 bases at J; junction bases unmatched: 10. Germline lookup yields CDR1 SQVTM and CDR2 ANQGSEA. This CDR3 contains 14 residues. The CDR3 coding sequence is TGCAGCGTTGATTTACAGGGGGCCGGCTACGGCTACACCTTC. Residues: CSVDLQGAGYGYTF. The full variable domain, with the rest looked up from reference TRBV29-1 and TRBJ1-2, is SAVISQKPSRDICQRGTSLTIQCQVDSQVTMMFWYRQQPGQSLTLIATANQGSEATYESGFVIDKFPISRPNLTFSTLTVSNMSPEDSSIYLCSVDLQGAGYGYTFGSGTRLTVV.

The DNA for the CDR3 is TGTGCCAGCAGCTTAACGGGGCCTGGGGCCAACGTCCTGACTTTC. Its translation: CASSLTGPGANVLTF. This chain links TRBV7-8 with TRBJ2-6, with D perhaps assigned TRBD1 or TRBD2 (5 bases each). Germline V lookup: CDR1 SGHVS, CDR2 FQNEAQ. Trimming removed 2 bases from V and 2 bases from J, with 7 bases in between. This CDR3 contains 15 residues.